This T cell receptor (beta chain) stems from a study of cytomegalovirus exposure and HLA in healthy donors. Everyone who donated was a healthy bone marrow donor. The germline V gene encodes CDR1 GTSNPN and CDR2 SVGIG (reference sequence). The CDR3 sequence is 15 residues long. The V and J ends lost 3 bases and 0 bases respectively, with 12 bases between them. The PCR was carried out with 60 Vbeta primers and 13 Jbeta primers. Assay: immunoSEQ multiplex PCR; the TCRdb copy retains only in-frame clones and omits some. The table includes some 200,000 clones, approximately 90% detected once. The source is a woman younger than 30 in good health and CMV-seronegative. Sequenced input: PBMCs. The rearrangement uses TRBV30 and TRBJ2-4; D is possibly TRBD2 (6 bases). CDR3 DNA: TGTGCCTGGAGGGCCGGGGGACTAGCCAAAAACATTCAGTACTTC. Its translation is CAWRAGGLAKNIQYF.